Sequencing of this T cell receptor beta chain was carried out in a study of control samples from healthy donors and cancer patients. The CDR3 extends over 13 amino acids. Trimming left V 1 base short and J 7 bases short, with 11 bases between. Data came from immunoSEQ multiplex PCR; TCRdb stores just in-frame clones and leaves some out. Here the sample spans 110,000 to 150,000 clones, 94% being singletons. The sequence was obtained from a man between 35 and 55 years old in good health. J is TRBJ2-7 and V is TRBV12-3 or TRBV12-4; D not resolved. Sequencing used blood. The CDR3 DNA reads TGTGCCAGCAGTTTAGACCCTATCGTGGAGCAGTACTTC. It yields the protein CASSLDPIVEQYF.